The rows below give T cell receptor beta chains drawn from one sample of a study of shared clonotypes between healthy human individuals. Sequencing used immunoSEQ multiplex PCR; TCRdb keeps in-frame clones, though not all of them. Here the sample spans approximately 840,000 clones, 90% to 97% being singletons. The material sequenced was naive CD8+ T cells sorted from blood. These TCRs come from a young man in good health. Each CDR3 is given with its conserved first and last residue. The D gene is left open where the match is weak. Clone size is given for some rows only: seen once, a few or many times, or a class if the clone is expanded.

clone size	V gene	J gene	D gene	CDR3 DNA	CDR3 protein
NA	TRBV7-9	TRBJ2-7	NA	TGTGCCAGCAGCATGACGGCCTACGAGCAGTACTTC	CASSMTAYEQYF
NA	TRBV5-1	TRBJ2-7	NA	TGCGCCAGCAGCTTGGATGAGGGCACCACTGATGGGCAGTACTTC	CASSLDEGTTDGQYF
NA	TRBV7-6	TRBJ2-3	TRBD1	TGTGCCAGCAGCTTAGGGGGACAGCCCCCCACAGATACGCAGTATTTT	CASSLGGQPPTDTQYF
NA	TRBV5-1	TRBJ2-1	TRBD2	TGCGCCAGCAGCAGCGGACTAGCGGAACCCCATGGGGATGAGCAGTTCTTC	CASSSGLAEPHGDEQFF
NA	TRBV2	TRBJ2-7	NA	TGTGCCAGACAGAATCCGGGACTCAGCTACGAGCAGTACTTC	CARQNPGLSYEQYF
NA	TRBV15	TRBJ2-3	NA	TGTGCCACCAGCAGAGATTCAGTGGCCCCTGGCACAGATACGCAGTATTTT	CATSRDSVAPGTDTQYF
NA	TRBV5-1	TRBJ2-2	NA	TGCGCCAGCAGCTTTCCAAGAGGGACTCATATGAACACCGGGGAGCTGTTTTTT	CASSFPRGTHMNTGELFF
once	TRBV20-1	TRBJ2-7	NA	TGCAGTGCTTCACTAGATTCCGAGCAGTACTTC	CSASLDSEQYF
NA	TRBV30	TRBJ1-2	NA	TGTGCCAGAGGAGGAAACTATGGCTACACCTTC	CARGGNYGYTF
NA	TRBV29-1	TRBJ2-1	TRBD2	TGCAGCGGGGAGGAGTCTAGCGGGATGAGCTCCTACAATGAGCAGTTCTTC	CSGEESSGMSSYNEQFF
NA	TRBV9	TRBJ1-2	TRBD1	TGTGCCAGCAGCGTAGCAGGGACAGGGGATGGGTATGGCTACACCTTC	CASSVAGTGDGYGYTF
NA	TRBV5-1	TRBJ2-5	NA	TGCGCCAGCAGCTCCTGGGGTAGTCAAGAGACCCAGTACTTC	CASSSWGSQETQYF
NA	TRBV27	TRBJ2-1	TRBD2	TGTGCCAGCTCCGCTGGGAGCGGGGGTTACAATGAGCAGTTCTTC	CASSAGSGGYNEQFF
NA	TRBV15	TRBJ2-5	NA	TGTGCCACCAGCAGTACCAAACGGGATCCCCAGATGGTCCAGTACTTC	CATSSTKRDPQMVQYF
NA	TRBV9	TRBJ2-7	TRBD2	TGTGCCAGCAGCCCAACTAGCGGGAGGGACGGTGAGCAGTACTTC	CASSPTSGRDGEQYF
NA	TRBV25-1	TRBJ2-5	NA	TGTGCCAGCAGTGATCAGGGGTGGGAGACCCAGTACTTC	CASSDQGWETQYF
NA	TRBV7-9	TRBJ2-7	NA	TGTGCCAGCAGTGTACCCCCCAACCTTAGCTCCTACGAGCAGTACTTC	CASSVPPNLSSYEQYF
NA	TRBV7-9	TRBJ1-2	NA	TGTGCCAGCAGCTTGGATATGTATGGCTACACCTTC	CASSLDMYGYTF
NA	TRBV7-9	TRBJ2-1	TRBD2	TGTGCCAGCAGCCAATTCGATAGCGGGGCACATGAGCAGTTCTTC	CASSQFDSGAHEQFF
NA	TRBV2	TRBJ2-7	TRBD1	TGTGCCAGCATAAGGGAAGGACAGGGTTACGAGCAGTACTTC	CASIREGQGYEQYF
NA	TRBV7-2	TRBJ2-5	NA	TGTGCCAGCAGCTTATGGACCGGCGAGACCCAGTACTTC	CASSLWTGETQYF
NA	TRBV7-3	TRBJ2-3	TRBD1	TGTGCCAGCAGCTTTGGGACAGTAAGCACAGATACGCAGTATTTT	CASSFGTVSTDTQYF
NA	TRBV5-1	TRBJ2-3	NA	TGCGCCAGCAGCAGCTGGGGGGCGCCAACAGATACGCAGTATTTT	CASSSWGAPTDTQYF
once	TRBV6-1	TRBJ2-7	TRBD1	TGTGCCAGCAGGGGACAGGGGAGCTACGAGCAGTACTTC	CASRGQGSYEQYF
NA	TRBV4-1	TRBJ2-7	NA	TGCGCCAGCAGCAGACTACCTGACCCAGCCTACGAGCAGTACTTC	CASSRLPDPAYEQYF
NA	TRBV7-9	TRBJ2-1	TRBD2	TGTGCCAGCAGCTTCTCGTCGGGACTAGCGGGAGGCGAGCAGTTCTTC	CASSFSSGLAGGEQFF
NA	TRBV7-2	TRBJ2-3	TRBD2	TGTGCCAGCAGCTTAGTGGGACTAGCGGGAGCTAGTGGCACAGATACGCAGTATTTT	CASSLVGLAGASGTDTQYF
NA	TRBV5-6	TRBJ2-7	TRBD1	TGTGCCAGCAGCGACCAGGGACAGGGGTATCACGAGCAGTACTTC	CASSDQGQGYHEQYF
NA	TRBV21-1	TRBJ1-5	NA	TGTGCCAGCAGCAAAGCTGAACGGAATAGCAATCAGCCCCAGCATTTT	CASSKAERNSNQPQHF
NA	TRBV6-5	TRBJ1-2	NA	TGTGCCAGCAGCTACACACCAAACTATGGCTACACCTTC	CASSYTPNYGYTF
NA	TRBV27	TRBJ1-1	NA	TGTGCCAGCAGTTTAATGCCTAACACTGAAGCTTTCTTT	CASSLMPNTEAFF
NA	TRBV7-9	TRBJ2-2	NA	TGTGCCAGCAGCGACTGGGCGAGCAACGGGGAGCTGTTTTTT	CASSDWASNGELFF
NA	TRBV11-2	TRBJ2-7	TRBD2	TGTGCCAGCAGCTTAGGGAGCGGGAGCCGTACCTACGAGCAGTACTTC	CASSLGSGSRTYEQYF
NA	TRBV18	TRBJ2-3	TRBD2	TGTGCCAGCTCGTCCGGGACTAACGTCACAGATACGCAGTATTTT	CASSSGTNVTDTQYF
NA	TRBV7-9	TRBJ2-3	NA	TGTGCCAGCAGCTTATTCCCCGAAGATACGCAGTATTTT	CASSLFPEDTQYF
NA	TRBV7-9	TRBJ1-4	NA	TGTGCCAGCAGCCCAACCTCGACAGCCCCTAATGAAAAACTGTTTTTT	CASSPTSTAPNEKLFF
NA	TRBV27	TRBJ2-7	NA	TGTGCCAGCAGTCCACTAACCACCCTCGGCTCCTACGAGCAGTACTTC	CASSPLTTLGSYEQYF
NA	TRBV7-9	TRBJ2-2	NA	TGTGCCAGCAGCCTACTCCCTGGGGAGCTGTTTTTT	CASSLLPGELFF
NA	TRBV6-1	TRBJ2-7	NA	TGTGCCAGCAGTGAAGATGTCAGGGCCCACTCCTACGAGCAGTACTTC	CASSEDVRAHSYEQYF
NA	TRBV4-1	TRBJ1-1	NA	TGCGCCAGCAGCCAAGCGACAGGAGGGGATACTGAAGCTTTCTTT	CASSQATGGDTEAFF
NA	TRBV27	TRBJ2-1	TRBD1	TGTGCCAGCAGGACAGGGGTGGCTGAGCAGTTCTTC	CASRTGVAEQFF
NA	TRBV5-1	TRBJ1-1	TRBD1	TGCGCCAGCAGCTTGCGCGTAGTAGGACAGGGGGTCGATACTGAAGCTTTCTTT	CASSLRVVGQGVDTEAFF
NA	TRBV4-1	TRBJ2-1	NA	TGCGCCAGCAGCCAAGTTCGGCGGAATGAGCAGTTCTTC	CASSQVRRNEQFF
NA	TRBV28	TRBJ2-7	TRBD1	TGTGCCAGCAGTTTTGGGACAGACTCCTACGAGCAGTACTTC	CASSFGTDSYEQYF
once	TRBV9	TRBJ2-1	NA	TGTGCCAGCAGTGGAGAAGGGGGATTGGGCAATGAGCAGTTCTTC	CASSGEGGLGNEQFF
NA	TRBV4-1	TRBJ2-5	NA	TGCGCCAGCAGCCAAGATCTGTCTTGGGCGCTCGGGGCCCAAGAGACCCAGTACTTC	CASSQDLSWALGAQETQYF
NA	TRBV5-4	TRBJ2-7	NA	TGTGCCAGCAGTAGGGGTCCTGGGGAGCAGTACTTC	CASSRGPGEQYF